These 18 T cell receptor beta chains were sequenced from one sample in a study of blood T cell repertoires in COVID-19. Profiling relied on immunoSEQ multiplex PCR, and the TCRdb table lists in-frame clones only, not all of them. The sample has about 210,000 clones; roughly 80% are singletons. Sequenced: peripheral blood. These receptor sequences come from a woman between 40 and 55 years old with active or convalescent COVID-19.

The V call is TRBV7-9, the J call TRBJ2-3; possibly TRBD1 for D (5 bases). The CDR3 length is 17 residues. Trimming took off 7 bases at V and 2 bases at J, with 22 bases between the two ends. Per the germline V gene, CDR1 is SEHNR and CDR2 is FQNEAQ (reference sequence). The chain's CDR3 is CASTIRGPITDTDTQYF. CDR3 nucleotides: TGTGCCAGCACCATTAGGGGCCCGATTACCGACACAGATACGCAGTATTTT.

This rearrangement joins TRBV6-4 to TRBJ2-1; D perhaps matches TRBD2 (7 bases). The germline V gene encodes CDR1 MRHNA and CDR2 SNTAGT. Trimming pared 5 bases from V and 4 bases from J, leaving 15 bases between. The CDR3 is made up of 15 amino acids. The CDR3 coding sequence is TGTGCCAGCAGTCGTGGCGGGGGCGTTTACAATGAGCAGTTCTTC. Translated, it gives CASSRGGGVYNEQFF.

There are a few counts of this clone. The chain carries TRBV6-2 or TRBV6-3 and TRBJ1-2; D gene ambiguous. Germline lookup yields CDR1 MNHEY and CDR2 SVGEGT. V lost 5 bases to trimming and J lost 4 bases, with 8 bases between them. The CDR3 consists of 12 residues. The CDR3 spells CASSQATYGYTF. For the CDR3, the DNA is TGTGCCAGCAGTCAGGCTACCTATGGCTACACCTTC.

This chain connects TRBV4-3 to TRBJ1-4, with D perhaps TRBD1 (5 bases). Germline CDR1 and CDR2: LGHNA and YSLEER. V lost 1 base, J lost 5 bases, and 11 bases lay in between. The CDR3 contains 15 residues. This CDR3 reads CASSQAGGGNEKLFF. CDR3 sequence (DNA): TGCGCCAGCAGCCAAGCAGGCGGGGGGAATGAAAAACTGTTTTTT.

The rearrangement joins TRBV5-4 to TRBJ1-5; 9 bases match TRBD1. The V gene's germline CDR1 is SGHNT and CDR2 YYREEE (reference sequence). The CDR3 is made up of 15 amino acids. V was clipped by 7 bases and J by 3 bases; unmatched bases: 8. The CDR3 loop is CASGMGDRVNQPQHF. The CDR3 DNA follows: TGTGCCAGCGGGATGGGGGACAGGGTCAATCAGCCCCAGCATTTT.

This clone was seen a single time. This chain connects TRBV27 to TRBJ1-1; 8 bases agree with TRBD1. The CDR3 totals 14 residues. Trimming cost V 6 bases and J 7 bases; bases outside gene matches: 10. Germline V gene sequence: CDR1 MNHEY, CDR2 SMNVEV (reference sequence). CDR3 sequence reads: CASRLPGQGHEAFF. The CDR3 bases are TGTGCCAGCAGACTCCCTGGACAGGGTCATGAAGCTTTCTTT.

The chain links TRBV29-1 to TRBJ1-3, with D uncertain. The CDR3 is 12 amino acids. Trimming removed 4 bases from V and 0 bases from J, with 4 bases in between. Per the germline V gene, CDR1 is SQVTM and CDR2 is ANQGSEA. CDR3: CSVASSGNTIYF. Written as DNA, the CDR3 is TGCAGCGTTGCTTCCTCTGGAAACACCATATATTTT.

V is TRBV19 and J is TRBJ1-2; no definite D call. From germline, CDR1 is LNHDA and CDR2 SQIVND (reference sequence). This CDR3 comprises 14 residues. Trimming removed 3 bases at V and 0 bases at J, with 8 bases between. The CDR3 nucleotides read TGTGCCAGTAGTATCGGGTGGGCTAACTATGGCTACACCTTC. It encodes CASSIGWANYGYTF.

There are a few counts of this clone. V and J are TRBV2 and TRBJ1-6, with 12 bases matching TRBD1. With 4 bases clipped from V and 10 bases from J, the junction kept 5 bases outside the gene matches. Germline V gives CDR1 SNHLY, CDR2 FYNNEI. This CDR3 comprises 15 residues. As DNA, the CDR3 is TGTGCCAGCAGTGGAACCGGGACAGGGGGCTCACCCCTCCACTTT. Translating it yields CASSGTGTGGSPLHF. The full variable domain, completed using reference TRBV2 and TRBJ1-6, is EPEVTQTPSHQVTQMGQEVILRCVPISNHLYFYWYRQILGQKVEFLVSFYNNEISEKSEIFDDQFSVERPDGSNFTLKIRSTKLEDSAMYFCASSGTGTGGSPLHFGNGTRLTVT.

J is TRBJ1-6 and V is TRBV18; 10 bases are shared with TRBD1. J lost 8 bases, V lost 8 bases, and 3 bases had no gene match. The CDR3 covers 13 residues. Germline CDR1 reads KGHSH; CDR2 reads LQKENI. CDR3 protein: CASLGTGDSPLHF. DNA for the CDR3: TGTGCCAGCCTTGGGACAGGGGATTCACCCCTCCACTTT. Complete variable domain (other parts from reference TRBV18 and TRBJ1-6): NAGVMQNPRHLVRRRGQEARLRCSPMKGHSHVYWYRQLPEEGLKFMVYLQKENIIDESGMPKERFSAEFPKEGPSILRIQQVVRGDSAAYFCASLGTGDSPLHFGNGTRLTVT.

The chain carries TRBV6-6 and TRBJ1-1; D uncertain. This CDR3 has 12 residues. Trimming removed 4 bases from V and 9 bases from J, with 12 bases in between. Germline CDR1 and CDR2: MNHNY and SVGAGI (reference sequence). CDR3 amino acids: CASSLDGGKAFF. CDR3 DNA: TGTGCCAGCAGTTTAGACGGCGGGAAAGCTTTCTTT.

This clone came up a few times. The CDR3 sequence is CAIGQDSRQNQPQHF. Written as DNA, the CDR3 is TGTGCCATCGGACAGGACAGTCGGCAAAATCAGCCCCAGCATTTT. The chain couples TRBV10-3 to TRBJ1-5; TRBD1 aligns across 7 bases. Germline CDR1 ENHRY, CDR2 SYGVKD. V shed 8 bases, J shed 4 bases, and the junction held 11 bases outside the gene matches. This CDR3 has 15 residues.

This chain uses TRBV4-1 with TRBJ1-2; no reliable D call. V lost 0 bases to trimming and J lost 4 bases, with 15 bases between them. Germline CDR1 and CDR2: MGHRA and YSYEKL. The CDR3 spans 16 residues. Here the CDR3 DNA reads TGCGCCAGCAGCCAAGATAACGCAGGAACCCCCTATGGCTACACCTTC. This codes for CASSQDNAGTPYGYTF.

The chain joins TRBV11-2 to TRBJ1-3, with D possibly TRBD1 on 5 matching bases. V shed 5 bases and J shed 0 bases, with 11 bases lying between them. Germline CDR1 is SGHAT and CDR2 is FQNNGV. This CDR3 comprises 15 residues. The CDR3 protein is CASSLTGGSGNTIYF. The CDR3 DNA reads as TGTGCCAGCAGCCTAACAGGCGGCTCTGGAAACACCATATATTTT.

This rearrangement joins TRBV5-1 to TRBJ1-4; D gene unclear. Per germline, CDR1 SGHRS and CDR2 YFSETQ. Trimming took 7 bases from V and 0 from J, leaving 7 bases between them. This CDR3 has 13 amino acids. The chain's CDR3 is CASGEATNEKLFF. CDR3 nucleotides: TGCGCCAGCGGGGAGGCAACTAATGAAAAACTGTTTTTT.

V is TRBV5-1 and J is TRBJ1-5; TRBD1 might be the D (5 bases). This CDR3 is 15 amino acids long. The V gene's germline CDR1 is SGHRS and CDR2 YFSETQ. Between the trimmed V and J ends, which lost 2 bases and 2 bases, there was a span of 11 bases. CDR3 bases: TGCGCCAGCAGCTTCCGGGGGGATGGCAATCAGCCCCAGCATTTT. Protein product: CASSFRGDGNQPQHF.

This chain joins TRBV5-1 and TRBJ1-2; perhaps TRBD1 as D (5 bases). Germline V gives CDR1 SGHRS, CDR2 YFSETQ. The CDR3 is made up of 13 amino acids. Trimming took 0 bases from V and 8 from J, leaving 11 bases between them. The CDR3 nucleotides read TGCGCCAGCAGCTTGGCCAGGCGGGGCGGCTACACCTTC. This sequence encodes CASSLARRGGYTF. The complete variable domain, with remaining parts taken from reference TRBV5-1 and TRBJ1-2, reads KAGVTQTPRYLIKTRGQQVTLSCSPISGHRSVSWYQQTPGQGLQFLFEYFSETQRNKGNFPGRFSGRQFSNSRSEMNVSTLELGDSALYLCASSLARRGGYTFGSGTRLTVV.

The V gene is TRBV12-5, the J gene TRBJ1-3; D unclear. This CDR3 has 17 residues. Germline lookup yields CDR1 LGHNT and CDR2 FRNRAP. The V gene lost 0 bases and the J gene lost 0 bases, with 12 bases spanning the gap. CDR3 DNA: TGTGCTAGTGGTTTGGTACGTCTCGGAGACTCTGGAAACACCATATATTTT. Translated: CASGLVRLGDSGNTIYF.